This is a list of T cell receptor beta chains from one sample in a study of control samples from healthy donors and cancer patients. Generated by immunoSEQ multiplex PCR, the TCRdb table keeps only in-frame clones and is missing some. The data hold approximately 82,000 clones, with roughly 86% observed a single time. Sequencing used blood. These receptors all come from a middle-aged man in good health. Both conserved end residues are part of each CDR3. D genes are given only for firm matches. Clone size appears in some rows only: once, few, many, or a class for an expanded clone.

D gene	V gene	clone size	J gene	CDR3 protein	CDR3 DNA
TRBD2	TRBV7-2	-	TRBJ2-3	CASSLRRLAGGRTDTQYF	TGTGCCAGCAGCTTAAGGCGACTAGCGGGGGGGCGAACAGATACGCAGTATTTT
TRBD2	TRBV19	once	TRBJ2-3	CASSIGAGGALRSTDTQYF	TGTGCCAGTAGTATAGGAGCGGGGGGGGCCCTTCGGAGCACAGATACGCAGTATTTT
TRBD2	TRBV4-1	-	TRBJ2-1	CASSQLAGRNEQFF	TGCGCCAGCAGCCAGTTAGCGGGACGCAATGAGCAGTTCTTC
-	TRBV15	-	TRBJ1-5	CATSTISNQPQHF	TGTGCCACCAGCACTATAAGCAATCAGCCCCAGCATTTT
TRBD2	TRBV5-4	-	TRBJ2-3	CASSLVRGSSGRAPDTQYF	TGTGCCAGCAGCTTGGTTCGGGGATCTAGCGGGAGGGCCCCAGATACGCAGTATTTT
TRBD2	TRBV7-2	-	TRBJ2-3	CASSPSLASGGFDF	TGTGCCAGCAGCCCCTCTCTGGCTAGCGGGGGGTTTGATTTT
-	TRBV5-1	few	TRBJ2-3	CASSLAESTDTQYF	TGCGCCAGCAGCTTGGCGGAAAGCACAGATACGCAGTATTTT
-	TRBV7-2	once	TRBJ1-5	CASSADRNQPQHF	TGTGCCAGCAGTGCTGACAGGAATCAGCCCCAGCATTTT
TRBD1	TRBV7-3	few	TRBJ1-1	CASSFTGETEAFF	TGTGCCAGCAGCTTCACAGGGGAGACTGAAGCTTTCTTT
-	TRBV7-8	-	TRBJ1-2	CASSFNAGEEYGYTF	TGTGCCAGCAGCTTCAACGCAGGGGAAGAGTATGGCTACACCTTC
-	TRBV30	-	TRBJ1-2	CAWRRGPTNYGYTF	TGTGCCTGGAGGAGGGGACCCACTAACTATGGCTACACCTTC
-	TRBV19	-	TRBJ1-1	CASSTAQNTEAFF	TGTGCCAGTAGTACAGCACAGAACACTGAAGCTTTCTTT
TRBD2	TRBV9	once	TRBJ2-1	CASSTSGTYNEQFF	TGTGCCAGCTCCACTAGCGGAACCTACAATGAGCAGTTCTTC
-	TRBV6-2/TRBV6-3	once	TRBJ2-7	CASSYTLYEQYF	TGTGCCAGCAGTTATACACTCTACGAGCAGTACTTC
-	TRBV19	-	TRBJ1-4	CASSMIGAEKLFF	TGTGCCAGTAGTATGATAGGGGCTGAAAAACTGTTTTTT
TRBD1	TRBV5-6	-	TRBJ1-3	CASSNPTGDGNTIYF	TGTGCCAGCAGCAATCCCACAGGGGACGGAAACACCATATATTTT
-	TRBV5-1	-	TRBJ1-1	CASSTWTAETEAFF	TGCGCCAGCAGTACTTGGACAGCGGAGACTGAAGCTTTCTTT
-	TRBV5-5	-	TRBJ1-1	CASSPSPAMNTEAFF	TGTGCCAGCAGCCCCTCCCCGGCTATGAACACTGAAGCTTTCTTT
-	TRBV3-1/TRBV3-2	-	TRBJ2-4	CASSQGSGQNIQYF	TGTGCCAGCAGCCAAGGGAGCGGGCAGAACATTCAGTACTTC
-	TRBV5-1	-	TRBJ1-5	CASSLTGLQPQHF	TGCGCCAGCAGCTTGACAGGGCTTCAGCCCCAGCATTTT